A single TCR beta chain is shown here with its context. What it binds is unknown. The data stem from a study of OX40 agonist ivuxolimab in advanced cancers. Study context: Administration of intravenous ivuxolimab to patients occurred every 2 weeks at 0.01 to 10 mg/kg.

Study outcomes and limitations: Some of the nonresponding patients also showed low levels of normalized T-cell clonal expansion. Still undetermined is the antigen specificity of the expanded peripheral T cells. On average, CD8+ T cells showed a greater number of expanded clones than CD4+.

The CDR3 is made up of 13 amino acids. V was clipped by 5 bases and J by 1 base, with 7 bases between them. Per the germline V gene, CDR1 is MDHEN and CDR2 is SYDVKM. The protocol was immunoSEQ multiplex PCR, while the TCRdb copy is restricted to in-frame clones and leaves out a portion. The sample records approximately 120,000 clones, 80% to 95% being singletons. This clonotype originated in an adult with an advanced solid tumor such as melanoma, head and neck, liver or kidney cancer. The chain links TRBV28 to TRBJ2-3; D may correspond to TRBD1 or TRBD2 (5 bases each). The sequenced sample was CD4+ or CD8+ T cells sorted from blood, obtained in a trial of the OX40 agonist ivuxolimab. This CDR3 reads CASSGDRTDTQYF. CDR3 coding DNA: TGTGCCAGCAGTGGGGACCGCACAGATACGCAGTATTTT.